The 12 T cell receptor beta chains below come from one sample, sequenced in a study of spatial heterogeneity in lung cancer. Study-wide points: How many expanded intratumoral alpha and beta TCRs were present tracked the tumor mutation count, which was a count of nonsynonymous mutations.

Via MiXCR, TCRdb re-called the 5' RACE reads, giving one row per CDR3 protein. The sample has about 13,000 distinct CDR3 sequences; 2.5% to 3.5% are singletons. Noted time point: sample taken at primary tumor resection. These receptors' targets are unknown. The specimen was lung tumor tissue, collected at surgery. These receptors came from a male donor with early-stage non-small cell lung cancer.

The rearrangement links TRBV11-2 to TRBJ2-5, with TRBD1 matching over 10 bases. This CDR3 contains 18 residues. Trimming took 3 bases from V and 0 from J; bases not matched to a gene: 10. Germline V lookup: CDR1 SGHAT, CDR2 FQNNGV. CDR3 sequence reads: CASSFSGTGDYDQETQYF. CDR3 bases: TGTGCCAGCAGCTTCTCCGGGACAGGGGACTACGACCAAGAGACCCAGTACTTC. The full variable domain, its missing parts supplied by reference TRBV11-2 and TRBJ2-5, is EAGVAQSPRYKIIEKRQSVAFWCNPISGHATLYWYQQILGQGPKLLIQFQNNGVVDDSQLPKDRFSAERLKGVDSTLKIQPAKLEDSAVYLCASSFSGTGDYDQETQYFGPGTRLLVL.

This clonotype appeared many times. This sequence joins TRBV28 and TRBJ2-2, with unresolved D. The germline CDR1 and CDR2 sequences are MDHEN and SYDVKM. This CDR3 has 14 amino acids. Trimming removed 1 base at V and 10 bases at J, with 13 bases between. Here the CDR3 reads CASSLSSSAMELFF. Here the CDR3 DNA reads TGTGCCAGCAGTTTATCTTCCAGCGCTATGGAGCTGTTTTTT.

This clonotype was seen ten or more times. The V gene is TRBV7-2, the J gene TRBJ2-5; D unclear. V lost 6 bases to trimming and J lost 4 bases, with 9 bases between them. The CDR3 runs 12 residues. CDR1 is SGHTA, CDR2 FQGNSA, per germline. The CDR3 loop is CASSSLLETQYF. The CDR3 nucleotides read TGTGCCAGCAGTAGTCTGTTAGAGACCCAGTACTTC.

In this sample, this clonotype is medium-sized (0.01 to 0.1%). This chain connects TRBV29-1 to TRBJ2-3; D may be TRBD1 or TRBD2 (5 bases each). Looked up from germline, CDR1 is SQVTM and CDR2 is ANQGSEA. The CDR3 loop spans 15 amino acids. V shed 4 bases and J shed 1 base, with 15 bases lying between them. Here the CDR3 reads CSVAAGTERTDTQYF. In nucleotides, the CDR3 is TGCAGCGTTGCTGCAGGGACCGAACGCACAGATACGCAGTATTTT.

This clonotype was observed many times. This CDR3 reads CASSQGVQGSNQPQHF. For the CDR3, the DNA is TGTGCCAGCAGCCAAGGTGTGCAGGGGAGCAATCAGCCCCAGCATTTT. The chain recombines TRBV4-2 with TRBJ1-5, with D perhaps matching TRBD1 (6 bases). The germline V and J ends were trimmed by 1 base and 1 base, with 11 bases remaining between them. The CDR3 is 16 amino acids. Looked up from germline, CDR1 is LGHNA and CDR2 is YNFKEQ.

This clonotype was picked up many times. The CDR3: CSARDHGYNEQFF. In DNA, the CDR3 is TGCAGTGCTAGAGATCACGGTTACAATGAGCAGTTCTTC. The gene calls are TRBV20-1 and TRBJ2-1; D remains unclear. The CDR3 has 13 amino acids. V lost 0 bases to trimming and J lost 4 bases, with 7 bases between them. From germline, CDR1 is DFQATT and CDR2 SNEGSKA (reference sequence).

By its share, this clonotype is medium-sized. The gene calls are TRBV7-2 and TRBJ1-3; D is ambiguous. Deletions cut 3 bases from V and 0 bases from J, with 9 bases between. Germline V gene sequence: CDR1 SGHTA, CDR2 FQGNSA. The CDR3 spans 15 residues. CDR3 in amino acids: CASSFSGISGNTIYF. CDR3 sequence (DNA): TGTGCCAGCAGCTTTTCGGGCATCTCTGGAAACACCATATATTTT.

In this sample, this clonotype turned up many times. The chain combines TRBV6-5 with TRBJ2-7, with 10 nucleotides matching TRBD1. Trimming cost V 5 bases and J 0 bases; bases outside gene matches: 25. The CDR3 sequence is 22 residues long. The V gene's germline CDR1 is MNHEY and CDR2 SVGAGI. The CDR3 DNA is TGTGCCAGCAGTCAAACCGGGACAGGGGATTCAGGACTTCCATATTACTCCTACGAGCAGTACTTC. Its translation is CASSQTGTGDSGLPYYSYEQYF.

This clonotype was seen repeatedly, ten times or more. V is TRBV27 and J is TRBJ2-1, with TRBD2 matching over 10 bases. J gave up 6 bases and V 8 bases, and 10 bases lay outside the gene matches. Germline V gene data show CDR1 as MNHEY and CDR2 as SMNVEV (reference sequence). CDR3 length: 15 amino acids. In nucleotides, the CDR3 is TGTGCCAGCGGATGGTCTAGCGGGGGAACCAATGAGCAGTTCTTC. The encoded protein is CASGWSSGGTNEQFF.

A few counts support this clonotype. The chain is built from TRBV7-2 and TRBJ2-3; 9 bases match TRBD1. The germline V gene encodes CDR1 SGHTA and CDR2 FQGNSA. The CDR3 spans 17 residues. Trimming at V came to 5 bases and at J to 6 bases, leaving 15 bases not matched to a gene. CDR3 residues: CASSPHIPQGAIDTQYF. The CDR3 DNA is TGTGCCAGCAGCCCCCACATCCCACAGGGGGCCATTGATACGCAGTATTTT.

This clonotype was seen ten or more times. The chain joins TRBV6-5 to TRBJ2-3, with D possibly matching TRBD2 (6 bases). Germline CDR1 is MNHEY and CDR2 is SVGAGI. Trimming removed 8 bases from V and 2 bases from J, with 17 bases in between. CDR3 size: 15 residues. CDR3: CASGIGTSYTDTQYF. The CDR3 DNA reads as TGTGCCAGCGGCATCGGGACTTCTTACACAGATACGCAGTATTTT.

This clonotype was observed at least ten times. J is TRBJ2-3 and V is TRBV7-2; no definite D call. The germline V gene has CDR1 SGHTA and CDR2 FQGNSA. CDR3 length: 14 residues. V lost 6 bases and J lost 1, with 11 bases in between. For the CDR3, the DNA is TGTGCCAGCAGATCAGACCGAGGCACAGATACGCAGTATTTT. Its protein is CASRSDRGTDTQYF.